This passage covers 16 T cell receptor beta chains from one sample sequenced in a study of early T cells in non-severe SARS-CoV-2 infection. MiXCR, run by TCRdb on the 5' RACE reads, gives a single entry per CDR3 protein. The sample includes around 58,000 distinct CDR3 sequences, under 15% of them seen just once. Sequenced material: whole blood, taken at baseline. Every receptor here comes from an adult who was a healthcare worker with PCR-confirmed SARS-CoV-2 infection or an uninfected control (not recorded which).

In its sample, this clonotype was seen many times. This chain links TRBV5-1 with TRBJ1-5; maybe TRBD1 (5 bases). The CDR3 sequence is 15 residues long. The germline V gene encodes CDR1 SGHRS and CDR2 YFSETQ. The germline V and J ends were trimmed by 0 bases and 7 bases, with 14 bases remaining between them. The CDR3 sequence: CASSLAGGARQPQHF. As DNA, the CDR3 is TGCGCCAGCAGCTTGGCCGGAGGGGCTCGACAGCCCCAGCATTTT.

In this sample, this clonotype turned up a few times. This chain uses TRBV12-3 or TRBV12-4 with TRBJ2-3, with D tentatively TRBD2 (6 bases). The CDR3 consists of 12 residues. Trimming shortened V by 3 bases and J by 6 bases, and 7 bases separated the two germline ends. CDR3 region: CASSFRGDTQYF. CDR3 DNA: TGTGCCAGCAGTTTCCGGGGGGATACGCAGTATTTT.

V usage is TRBV24-1 and J usage is TRBJ2-7; D is possibly TRBD1 (5 bases). Germline values: CDR1 KGHDR, CDR2 SFDVKD. The CDR3 has 12 residues. V was shortened by 9 bases and J by 2 bases, with 10 bases between the two germline ends. This CDR3 is CATATGPYEQYF. Here the CDR3 DNA reads TGTGCCACCGCCACAGGTCCCTACGAGCAGTACTTC.

About this clonotype itself: It may be a read error: a sequence one base away is much more abundant. The chain combines TRBV27 with TRBJ2-3; D is perhaps TRBD1 (6 bases). The better agreement between TRBJ1-5 and the DNA end casts doubt on the J call. Germline CDR1 reads MNHEY; CDR2 reads SMNVEV (reference sequence). The length of the CDR3 is 12 residues. Written as DNA, the CDR3 is TGTGCCAGCGCGAGGTGGACAGATACGCAGCATTTT. Translating it yields CASARWTDTQHF.

In this sample, this clonotype turned up a few times. The CDR3 region has the DNA TGCGCCAGCAGCTCCGGGAGGCGGGACAGGTATTTGAATGAGCAGTTCTTC. This translates into CASSSGRRDRYLNEQFF. The J gene is TRBJ2-1, the V gene TRBV5-1; D possibly corresponds to TRBD1 (8 bases). The germline V and J ends were trimmed by 3 bases and 7 bases, with 23 bases remaining between them. CDR1 is SGHRS and CDR2 is YFSETQ in the germline V gene. CDR3 length equals 17 residues. The full variable domain, rest sourced from reference TRBV5-1 and TRBJ2-1, is KAGVTQTPRYLIKTRGQQVTLSCSPISGHRSVSWYQQTPGQGLQFLFEYFSETQRNKGNFPGRFSGRQFSNSRSEMNVSTLELGDSALYLCASSSGRRDRYLNEQFFGPGTRLTVL.

The chain recombines TRBV2 with TRBJ2-3, with D perhaps TRBD2 (5 bases). Trimming removed 8 bases from V and 2 bases from J, with 11 bases in between. CDR1 and CDR2 (germline): SNHLY, FYNNEI. The CDR3 is 13 amino acids. CDR3: CASQPDFTDTQYF. CDR3 nucleotide sequence: TGTGCCAGCCAACCGGACTTCACAGATACGCAGTATTTT.

This clonotype was detected many times. Here the CDR3 reads CASSDGTSAGELFF. CDR3 DNA sequence: TGTGCCAGCAGTGACGGGACTAGCGCCGGGGAGCTGTTTTTT. The chain combines TRBV6-4 with TRBJ2-2, with TRBD2 matching 10 bases. Germline V gene sequence: CDR1 MRHNA, CDR2 SNTAGT. The CDR3 covers 14 residues. V was clipped by 2 bases and J by 6 bases; unmatched bases: 0.

In its sample, this clonotype was seen a few times. This chain links TRBV11-2 with TRBJ2-7; D call uncertain. CDR3 length: 11 residues. Germline lookup yields CDR1 SGHAT and CDR2 FQNNGV. Trimming shortened V by 1 base and J by 5 bases, and 3 bases separated the two germline ends. CDR3 nucleotide sequence: TGTGCCAGCAGCTTAGCGGACGAGCAGTACTTC. Its translation: CASSLADEQYF.

Here the CDR3 DNA reads TGTGCCAGCAGTGATTCGGGGGTCCACAATGAGCAGTTCTTC. This sequence encodes CASSDSGVHNEQFF. The J gene is TRBJ2-1, the V gene TRBV25-1; perhaps TRBD2 as D (6 bases). V dropped 3 bases and J dropped 5 bases, with 11 bases sitting between them. The CDR3 runs 14 residues. Germline CDR1 reads MGHDK; CDR2 reads SYGVNS.

Here the CDR3 reads CASSQLGTGYEQFF. In nucleotides, the CDR3 is TGCGCCAGCAGCCAGCTCGGGACAGGGTATGAGCAGTTCTTC. The V gene is TRBV4-1, the J gene TRBJ2-1; 9 bases agree with TRBD1. The CDR3 has 14 residues. In germline, CDR1 is MGHRA, CDR2 YSYEKL. J gave up 8 bases and V 3 bases, and 5 bases lay outside the gene matches.

This chain connects TRBV28 to TRBJ1-1; 7 bases agree with TRBD1. After removal of 11 bases from V and 3 bases from J, the junction contained 15 bases not matched to a gene. Germline lookup yields CDR1 MDHEN and CDR2 SYDVKM. This CDR3 contains 15 residues. The CDR3 region has the DNA TGTGCCTCTCACAGGGGTCGCACGGCGTACACTGAAGCTTTCTTT. Translated: CASHRGRTAYTEAFF.

The rearrangement joins TRBV9 to TRBJ2-7; D is unclear. The CDR3 has 14 residues. V lost 4 bases and J lost 2, with 13 bases in between. Per the germline V gene, CDR1 is SGDLS and CDR2 is YYNGEE. The CDR3 DNA is TGTGCCAGCAGCCCCCGGCAGGCCGCCTACGAGCAGTACTTC. It specifies CASSPRQAAYEQYF.

This clonotype was recorded many times. J is TRBJ1-6 and V is TRBV11-2; TRBD1 matches 10 bases. Germline V gives CDR1 SGHAT, CDR2 FQNNGV. The J segment lost 10 bases and the V segment lost 6 bases, leaving 9 bases of the junction unmatched. This CDR3 region has 15 residues. The CDR3: CASSPRDRGNSPLHF. In DNA, the CDR3 is TGTGCCAGCAGTCCCCGGGACAGGGGAAACTCACCCCTCCACTTT.

V gene TRBV29-1 combines with J gene TRBJ1-5, with 8 bases aligning to TRBD1. This CDR3 spans 14 amino acids. Germline trimming cut 4 bases from V and 6 bases from J; bases unmatched to any gene: 8. Germline-derived CDR1 and CDR2 are SQVTM and ANQGSEA. For the CDR3, the DNA is TGCAGCGTTGCCGACAGGGGTAAAGGTCAGCCCCAGCATTTT. This gives the protein CSVADRGKGQPQHF.

This clonotype was seen only a few times. This chain joins TRBV6-6 and TRBJ2-2; possible D gene TRBD2, 6 bases. The V and J ends lost 4 bases and 4 bases respectively, with 16 bases between them. Germline V gene sequence: CDR1 MNHNY, CDR2 SVGAGI (reference sequence). There are 16 residues in the CDR3. In nucleotides, the CDR3 is TGTGCCAGCAGTTCCAATAGACTAGTGAGCACCGGGGAGCTGTTTTTT. Its translation is CASSSNRLVSTGELFF.

At least ten counts were recorded for this clonotype. The V gene is TRBV27, the J gene TRBJ2-1; 12 bases line up with TRBD2. The CDR3 loop spans 15 amino acids. The V segment lost 3 bases and the J segment 8 bases; nucleotides outside the gene matches: 5. Germline CDR1 MNHEY, CDR2 SMNVEV (reference sequence). For the CDR3, the DNA is TGTGCCAGCAGTTTCCGGACTAGCGGGACCGATGAGCAGTTCTTC. It encodes CASSFRTSGTDEQFF.